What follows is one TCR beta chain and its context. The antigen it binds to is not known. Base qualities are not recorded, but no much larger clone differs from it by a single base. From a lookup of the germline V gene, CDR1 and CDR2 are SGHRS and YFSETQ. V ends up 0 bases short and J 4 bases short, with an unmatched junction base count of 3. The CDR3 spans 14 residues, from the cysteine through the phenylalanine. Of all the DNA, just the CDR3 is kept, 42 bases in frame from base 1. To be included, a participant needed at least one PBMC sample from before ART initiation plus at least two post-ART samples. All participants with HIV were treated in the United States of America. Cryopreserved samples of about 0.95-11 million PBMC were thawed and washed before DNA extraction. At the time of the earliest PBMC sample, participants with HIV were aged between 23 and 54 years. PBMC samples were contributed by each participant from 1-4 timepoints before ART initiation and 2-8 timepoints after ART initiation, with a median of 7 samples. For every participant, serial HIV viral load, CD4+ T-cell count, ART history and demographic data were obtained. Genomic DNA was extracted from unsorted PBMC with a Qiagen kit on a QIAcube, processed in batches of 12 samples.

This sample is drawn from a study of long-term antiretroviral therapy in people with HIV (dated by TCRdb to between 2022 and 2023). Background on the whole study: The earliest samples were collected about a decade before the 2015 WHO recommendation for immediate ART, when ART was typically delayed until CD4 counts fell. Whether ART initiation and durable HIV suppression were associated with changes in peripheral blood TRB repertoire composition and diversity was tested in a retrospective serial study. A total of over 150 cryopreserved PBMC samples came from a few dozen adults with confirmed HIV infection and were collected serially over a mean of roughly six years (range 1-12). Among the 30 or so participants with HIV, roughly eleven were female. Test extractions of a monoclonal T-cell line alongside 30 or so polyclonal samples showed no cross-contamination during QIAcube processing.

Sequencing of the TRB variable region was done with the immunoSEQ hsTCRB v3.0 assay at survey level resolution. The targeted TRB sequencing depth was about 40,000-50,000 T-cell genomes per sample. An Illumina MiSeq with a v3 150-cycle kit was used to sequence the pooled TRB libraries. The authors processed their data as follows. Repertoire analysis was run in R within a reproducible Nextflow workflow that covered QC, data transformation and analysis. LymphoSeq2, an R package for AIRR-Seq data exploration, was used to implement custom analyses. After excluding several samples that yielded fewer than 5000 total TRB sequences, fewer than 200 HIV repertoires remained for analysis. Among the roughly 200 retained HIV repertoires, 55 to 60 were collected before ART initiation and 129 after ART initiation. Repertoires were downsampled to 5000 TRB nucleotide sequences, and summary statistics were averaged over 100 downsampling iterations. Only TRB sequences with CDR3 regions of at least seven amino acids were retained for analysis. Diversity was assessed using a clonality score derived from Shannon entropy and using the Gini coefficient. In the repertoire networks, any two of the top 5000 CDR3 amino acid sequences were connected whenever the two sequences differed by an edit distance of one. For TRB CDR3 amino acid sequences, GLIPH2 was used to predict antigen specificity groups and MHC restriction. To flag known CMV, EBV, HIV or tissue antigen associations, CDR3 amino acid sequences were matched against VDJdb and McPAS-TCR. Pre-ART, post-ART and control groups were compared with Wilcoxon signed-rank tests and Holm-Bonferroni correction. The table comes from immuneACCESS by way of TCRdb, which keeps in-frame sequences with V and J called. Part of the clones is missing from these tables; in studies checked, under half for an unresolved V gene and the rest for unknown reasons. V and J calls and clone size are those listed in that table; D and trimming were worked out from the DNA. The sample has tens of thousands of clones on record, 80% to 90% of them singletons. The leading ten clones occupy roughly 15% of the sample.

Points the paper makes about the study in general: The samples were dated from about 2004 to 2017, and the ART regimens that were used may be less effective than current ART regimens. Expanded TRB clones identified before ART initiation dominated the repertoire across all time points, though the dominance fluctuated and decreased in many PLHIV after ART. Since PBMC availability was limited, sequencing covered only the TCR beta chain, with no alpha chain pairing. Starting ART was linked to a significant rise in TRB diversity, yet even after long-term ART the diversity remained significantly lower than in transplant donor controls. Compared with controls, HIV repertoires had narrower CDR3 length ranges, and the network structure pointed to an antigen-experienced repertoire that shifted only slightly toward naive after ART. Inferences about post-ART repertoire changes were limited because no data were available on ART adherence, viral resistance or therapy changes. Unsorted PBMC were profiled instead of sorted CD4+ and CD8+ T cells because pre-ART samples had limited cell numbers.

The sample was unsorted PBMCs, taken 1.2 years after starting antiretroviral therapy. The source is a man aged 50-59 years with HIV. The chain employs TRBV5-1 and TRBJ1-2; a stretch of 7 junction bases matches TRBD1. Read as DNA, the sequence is TGCGCCAGCAGCTTGGGACAGGGACCCTATGGCTACACCTTC. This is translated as CASSLGQGPYGYTF.